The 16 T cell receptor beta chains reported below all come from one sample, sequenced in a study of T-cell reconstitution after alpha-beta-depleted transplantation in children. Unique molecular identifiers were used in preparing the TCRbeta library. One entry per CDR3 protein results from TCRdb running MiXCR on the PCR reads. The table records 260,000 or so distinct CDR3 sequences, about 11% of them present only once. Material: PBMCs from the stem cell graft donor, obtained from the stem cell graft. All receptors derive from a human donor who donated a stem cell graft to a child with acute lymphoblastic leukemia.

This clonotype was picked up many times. The CDR3 loop is CSARVDAYRVRGYTF. The CDR3 nucleotides read TGCAGTGCTAGAGTGGATGCTTACAGGGTCAGGGGCTACACCTTC. The V call is TRBV20-1, the J call TRBJ1-2; the D gene is possibly TRBD1 (6 bases). Germline V lookup: CDR1 DFQATT, CDR2 SNEGSKA (reference sequence). The CDR3 has 15 amino acids. The V and J ends lost 1 base and 8 bases respectively, with 20 bases between them.

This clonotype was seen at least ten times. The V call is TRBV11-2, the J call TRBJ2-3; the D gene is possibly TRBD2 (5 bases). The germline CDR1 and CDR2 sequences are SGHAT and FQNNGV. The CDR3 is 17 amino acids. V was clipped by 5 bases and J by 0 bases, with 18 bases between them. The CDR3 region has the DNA TGTGCCAGCAGCCCCCTTCGGCGGGTCGTGAGCACAGATACGCAGTATTTT. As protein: CASSPLRRVVSTDTQYF.

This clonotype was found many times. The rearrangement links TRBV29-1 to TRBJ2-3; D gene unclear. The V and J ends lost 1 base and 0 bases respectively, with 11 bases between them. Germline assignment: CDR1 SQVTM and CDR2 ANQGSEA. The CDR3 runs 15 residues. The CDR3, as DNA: TGCAGCGTTGAAGTTAGACGCTTTAGCACAGATACGCAGTATTTT. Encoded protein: CSVEVRRFSTDTQYF.

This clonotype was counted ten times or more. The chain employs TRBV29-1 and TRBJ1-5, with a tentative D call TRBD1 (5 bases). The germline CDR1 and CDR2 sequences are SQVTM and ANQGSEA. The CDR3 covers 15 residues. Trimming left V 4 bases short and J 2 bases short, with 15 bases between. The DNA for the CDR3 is TGCAGCGTTGCGACCGGGACGGCAGGCAATCAGCCCCAGCATTTT. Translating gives CSVATGTAGNQPQHF.

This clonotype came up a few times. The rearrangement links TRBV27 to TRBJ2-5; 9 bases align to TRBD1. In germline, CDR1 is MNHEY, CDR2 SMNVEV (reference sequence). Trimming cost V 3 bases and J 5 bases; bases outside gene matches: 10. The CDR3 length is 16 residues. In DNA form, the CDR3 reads TGTGCCAGCAGTTTTCTCGGGGACAGGGTATGGGAGACCCAGTACTTC. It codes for CASSFLGDRVWETQYF.

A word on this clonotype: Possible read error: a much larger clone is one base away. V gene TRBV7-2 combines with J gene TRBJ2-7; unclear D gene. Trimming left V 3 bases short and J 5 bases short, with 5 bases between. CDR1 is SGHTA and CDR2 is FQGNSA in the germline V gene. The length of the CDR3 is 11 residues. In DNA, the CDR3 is TGTGCCAGCAGCTTTTCCCACGAGCAGTACTTC. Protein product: CASSFSHEQYF.

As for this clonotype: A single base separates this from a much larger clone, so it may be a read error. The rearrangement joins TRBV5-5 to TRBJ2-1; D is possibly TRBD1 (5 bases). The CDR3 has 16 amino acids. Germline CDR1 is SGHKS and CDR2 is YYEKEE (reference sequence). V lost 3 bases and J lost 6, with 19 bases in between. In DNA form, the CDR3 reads TGTGCCAGCAGCTCGTACAGCCAGGGTGGTTTCAATGAGCAGTTCTTC. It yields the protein CASSSYSQGGFNEQFF.

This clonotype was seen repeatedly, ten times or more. The CDR3 nucleotides read TGTGCCCCCCGGAGGACAGGGGATGAAAAACTGTTTTTT. Amino acid sequence: CAPRRTGDEKLFF. The chain couples TRBV10-3 to TRBJ1-4, with TRBD1 matching over 9 bases. The germline gives CDR1 ENHRY, CDR2 SYGVKD. The trim removed 11 bases at V and 6 bases at J, leaving 7 bases unmatched. The CDR3 is 13 amino acids.

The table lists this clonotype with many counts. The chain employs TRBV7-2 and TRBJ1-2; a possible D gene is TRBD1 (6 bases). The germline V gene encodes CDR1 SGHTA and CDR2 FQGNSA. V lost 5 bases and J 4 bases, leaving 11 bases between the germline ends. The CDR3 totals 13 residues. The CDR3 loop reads CASSPWTAYGYTF. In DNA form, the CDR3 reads TGTGCCAGCAGCCCTTGGACAGCCTATGGCTACACCTTC.

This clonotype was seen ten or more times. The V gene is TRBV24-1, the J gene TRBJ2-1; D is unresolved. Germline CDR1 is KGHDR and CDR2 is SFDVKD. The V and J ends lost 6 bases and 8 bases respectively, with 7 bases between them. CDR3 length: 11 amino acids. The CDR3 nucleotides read TGTGCCACCAGTACAGTCTATGAGCAGTTCTTC. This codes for CATSTVYEQFF.

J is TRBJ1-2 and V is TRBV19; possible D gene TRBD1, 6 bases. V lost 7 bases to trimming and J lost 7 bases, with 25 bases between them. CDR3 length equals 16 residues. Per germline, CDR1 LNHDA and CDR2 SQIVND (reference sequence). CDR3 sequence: CASTIGKTGSYVGYTF. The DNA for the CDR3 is TGTGCCAGTACCATCGGGAAGACAGGTTCATACGTTGGCTACACCTTC.

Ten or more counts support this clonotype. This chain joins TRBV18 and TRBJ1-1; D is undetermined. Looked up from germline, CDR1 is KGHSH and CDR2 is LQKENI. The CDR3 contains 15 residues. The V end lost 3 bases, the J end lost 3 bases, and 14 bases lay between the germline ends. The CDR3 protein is CASSPKNVYDTEAFF. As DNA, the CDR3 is TGTGCCAGCTCACCGAAGAACGTCTACGACACTGAAGCTTTCTTT. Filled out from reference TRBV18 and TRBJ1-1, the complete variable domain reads NAGVMQNPRHLVRRRGQEARLRCSPMKGHSHVYWYRQLPEEGLKFMVYLQKENIIDESGMPKERFSAEFPKEGPSILRIQQVVRGDSAAYFCASSPKNVYDTEAFFGQGTRLTVV.

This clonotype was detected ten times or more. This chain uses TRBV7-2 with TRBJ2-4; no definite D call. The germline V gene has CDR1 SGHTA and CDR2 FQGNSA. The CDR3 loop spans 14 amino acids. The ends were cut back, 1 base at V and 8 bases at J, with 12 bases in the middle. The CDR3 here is CASSLGPMADIQYF. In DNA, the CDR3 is TGTGCCAGCAGCTTAGGCCCCATGGCGGACATTCAGTACTTC.

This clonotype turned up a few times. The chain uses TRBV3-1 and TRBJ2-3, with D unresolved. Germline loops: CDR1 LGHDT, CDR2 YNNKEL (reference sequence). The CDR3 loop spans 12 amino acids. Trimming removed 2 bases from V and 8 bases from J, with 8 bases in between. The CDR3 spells CASSQPSPTQYF. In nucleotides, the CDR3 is TGTGCCAGCAGCCAACCCTCCCCTACGCAGTATTTT.

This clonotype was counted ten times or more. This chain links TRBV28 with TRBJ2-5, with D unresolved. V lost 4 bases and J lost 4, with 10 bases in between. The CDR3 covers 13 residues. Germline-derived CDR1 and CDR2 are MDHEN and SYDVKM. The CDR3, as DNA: TGTGCCAGCAGTTCCCGGGCCATAGAGACCCAGTACTTC. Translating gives CASSSRAIETQYF. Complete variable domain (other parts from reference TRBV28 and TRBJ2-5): DVKVTQSSRYLVKRTGEKVFLECVQDMDHENMFWYRQDPGLGLRLIYFSYDVKMKEKGDIPEGYSVSREKKERFSLILESASTNQTSMYLCASSSRAIETQYFGPGTRLLVL.

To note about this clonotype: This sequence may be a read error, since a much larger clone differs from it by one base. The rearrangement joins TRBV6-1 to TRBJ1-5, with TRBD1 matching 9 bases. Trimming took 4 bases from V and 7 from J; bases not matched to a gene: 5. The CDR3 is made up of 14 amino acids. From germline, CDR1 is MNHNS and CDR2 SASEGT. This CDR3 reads CASSGGTGWQPQHF. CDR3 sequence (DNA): TGTGCCAGCAGTGGTGGGACAGGGTGGCAGCCCCAGCATTTT.